This T cell receptor beta chain was sequenced in a study of blood T cell repertoires in COVID-19. In the study overall: COVID-19 samples from acute and convalescent phases originated in the United States, Italy and Spain.

This clone is medium-sized in the sample. V was pared by 8 bases and J by 1 base, with 8 bases of the junction left unmatched. The length of the CDR3 is 15 residues. Germline V lookup: CDR1 LNHDA, CDR2 SQIVND (reference sequence). Using immunoSEQ multiplex PCR, the repertoire was profiled, and TCRdb retains in-frame clones only, with some absent. The table records tens of thousands of clones, approximately 90% of them present only once. The Seattle patients, enrolled during active infection, were followed longitudinally. The clonotype was recovered from a man between 60 and 75 years old with COVID-19, enrolled during active disease. This chain connects TRBV19 to TRBJ2-5; 9 nucleotides line up with TRBD2. Sequences were obtained from peripheral blood. The CDR3, as DNA: TGTGCCAGTGGGGACCGTAGCGGGAGCCAAGAGACCCAGTACTTC. The encoded protein is CASGDRSGSQETQYF.